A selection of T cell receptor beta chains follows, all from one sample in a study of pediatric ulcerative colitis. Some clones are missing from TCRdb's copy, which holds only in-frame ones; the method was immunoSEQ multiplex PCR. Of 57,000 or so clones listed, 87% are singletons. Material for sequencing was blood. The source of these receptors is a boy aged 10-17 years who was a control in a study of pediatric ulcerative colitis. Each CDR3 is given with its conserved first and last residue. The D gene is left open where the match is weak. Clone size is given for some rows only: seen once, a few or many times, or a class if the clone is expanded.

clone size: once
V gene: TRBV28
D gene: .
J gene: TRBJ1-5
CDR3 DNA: TGTGCCAGCAGTTTGGCGGATAGCAATCAGCCCCAGCATTTT
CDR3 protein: CASSLADSNQPQHF

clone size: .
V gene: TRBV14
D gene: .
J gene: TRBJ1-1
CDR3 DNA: TGTGCCAGCAGCCTTTTGATCTGGTCTGAAGCTTTCTTT
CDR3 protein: CASSLLIWSEAFF

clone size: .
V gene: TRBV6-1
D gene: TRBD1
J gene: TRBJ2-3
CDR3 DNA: TGTGCCAGCAGTGAAAAAGTCGGGACAGGCGCAGATACGCAGTATTTT
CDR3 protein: CASSEKVGTGADTQYF

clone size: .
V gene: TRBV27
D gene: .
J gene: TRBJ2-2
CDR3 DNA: TGTGCCAGCAGTTTAATAGGTAGTCCTGCGCTGTTTTTT
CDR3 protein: CASSLIGSPALFF

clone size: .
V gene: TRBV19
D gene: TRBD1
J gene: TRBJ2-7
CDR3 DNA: TGTGCCAGTAGTATACTATTGGACAGGCGGTACGAGCAGTACTTC
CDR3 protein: CASSILLDRRYEQYF

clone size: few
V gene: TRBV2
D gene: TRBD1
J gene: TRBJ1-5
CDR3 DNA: TGTGCCAGTGGACAGGGCAATCAGCCCCAGCATTTT
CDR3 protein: CASGQGNQPQHF

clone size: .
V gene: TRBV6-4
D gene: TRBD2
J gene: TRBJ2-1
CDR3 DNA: TGTGCCAGCAGAAGACTAGCGGGAGGGCCATTGTCGCACAATGAGCAGTTCTTC
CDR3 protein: CASRRLAGGPLSHNEQFF

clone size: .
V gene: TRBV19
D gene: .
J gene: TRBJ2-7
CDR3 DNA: TGTGCCAGTAGTATCTCTCTTGCGGGCGAGCAGTACTTC
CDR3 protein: CASSISLAGEQYF

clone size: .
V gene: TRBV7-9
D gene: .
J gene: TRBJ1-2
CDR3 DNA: TGTGCCAGCAGCAGGAGGCGGACAGCTAACTATGGCTACACCTTC
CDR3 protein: CASSRRRTANYGYTF

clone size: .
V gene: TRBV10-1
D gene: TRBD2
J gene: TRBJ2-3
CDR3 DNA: TGCGCCAGCAGTGAATTGGGAGTCGGCGGGGGGCTAGCAGATACGCAGTATTTT
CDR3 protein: CASSELGVGGGLADTQYF

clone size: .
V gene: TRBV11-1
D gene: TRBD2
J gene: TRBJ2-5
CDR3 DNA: TGTGCCAGCAGCACCCCCGGGACTAGCGGGACTTGGCACGAGACCCAGTACTTC
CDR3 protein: CASSTPGTSGTWHETQYF

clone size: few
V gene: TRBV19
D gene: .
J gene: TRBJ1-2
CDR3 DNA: TGTGCCAGTAGCCCGGGGTTATGGGATGGCTACACCTTC
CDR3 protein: CASSPGLWDGYTF

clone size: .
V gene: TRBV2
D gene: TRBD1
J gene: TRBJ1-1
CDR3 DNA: TGTGCCAGCAGGGGACAGTTGGGGCTCGACACTGAAGCTTTCTTT
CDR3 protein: CASRGQLGLDTEAFF

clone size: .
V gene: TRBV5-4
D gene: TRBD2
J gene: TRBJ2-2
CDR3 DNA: TGTGCCAGCAGCCTAGGACTAGCGGGAGGGCCGATAGGGGAGCTGTTTTTT
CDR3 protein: CASSLGLAGGPIGELFF

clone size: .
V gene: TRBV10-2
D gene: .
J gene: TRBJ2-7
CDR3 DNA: TGCGCCAGCACCTTAAGTGGGAGCTCCTACGAGCAGTACTTC
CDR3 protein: CASTLSGSSYEQYF

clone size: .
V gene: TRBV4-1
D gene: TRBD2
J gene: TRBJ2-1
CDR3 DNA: TGCGCCAGCAGCCAAGTCGGGAGGGCCAGGCGGAATGAGCAGTTCTTC
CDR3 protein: CASSQVGRARRNEQFF

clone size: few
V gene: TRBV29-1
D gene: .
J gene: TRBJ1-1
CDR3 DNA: TGCAGCGTTAAAACACGGTCGGGGACTGAAGCTTTCTTT
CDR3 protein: CSVKTRSGTEAFF

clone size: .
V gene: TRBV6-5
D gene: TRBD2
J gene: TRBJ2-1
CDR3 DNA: TGTGCCAGCACCTCACTAGCGGGAGGGTACAATGAGCAGTTCTTC
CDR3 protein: CASTSLAGGYNEQFF

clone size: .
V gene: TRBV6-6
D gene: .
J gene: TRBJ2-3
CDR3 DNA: TGTGCCAGCAGCTCCTATGGTAGCAGCACAGATACGCAGTATTTT
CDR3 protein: CASSSYGSSTDTQYF

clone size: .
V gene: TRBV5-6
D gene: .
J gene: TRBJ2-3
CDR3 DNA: TGTGCCAGCAGCTTGAGTCTGGGGAGCACAGATACGCAGTATTTT
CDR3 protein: CASSLSLGSTDTQYF

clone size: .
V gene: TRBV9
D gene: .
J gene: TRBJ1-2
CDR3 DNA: TGTGCCAGCAGCCCCCCGGGGGCGGGTCGTGGCTACACCTTC
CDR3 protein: CASSPPGAGRGYTF

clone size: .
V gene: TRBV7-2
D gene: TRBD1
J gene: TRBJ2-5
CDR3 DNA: TGTGCCAGCAGTTCTCCGGGCAGGGGGCTAGAGACCCAGTACTTC
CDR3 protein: CASSSPGRGLETQYF

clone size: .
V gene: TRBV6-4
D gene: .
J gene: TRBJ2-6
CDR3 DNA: TGTGCCAGCAGTGCCGAACAGGACTCTGGGGCCAACGTCCTGACTTTC
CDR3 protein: CASSAEQDSGANVLTF

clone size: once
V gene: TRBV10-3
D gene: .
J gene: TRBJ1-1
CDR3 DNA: TGTGCCATCAGTGGAGGCGACACTGAAGCTTTCTTT
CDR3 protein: CAISGGDTEAFF

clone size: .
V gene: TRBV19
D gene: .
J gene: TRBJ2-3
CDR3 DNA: TGTGCCAGTAGTATAGAGAGCACAGATACGCAGTATTTT
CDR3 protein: CASSIESTDTQYF

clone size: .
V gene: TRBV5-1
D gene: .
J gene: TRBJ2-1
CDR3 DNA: TGCGCCAGCAGCCCCACGTTGGGGGCGTACAATGAGCAGTTCTTC
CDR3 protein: CASSPTLGAYNEQFF

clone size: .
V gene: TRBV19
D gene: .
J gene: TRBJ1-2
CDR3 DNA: TGTGCCAGTAGTCTACAGGGAATTGACTATGGCTACACCTTC
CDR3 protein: CASSLQGIDYGYTF

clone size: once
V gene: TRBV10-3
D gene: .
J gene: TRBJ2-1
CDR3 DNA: TGTGCCACCGTTCCCGGTCACTCCTACAATGAGCAGTTCTTC
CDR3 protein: CATVPGHSYNEQFF

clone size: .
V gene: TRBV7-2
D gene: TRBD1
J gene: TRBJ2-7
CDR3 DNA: TGTGCCAGCAGCTTAGTTTTGGGACAGGGGTCCTACGAGCAGTACTTC
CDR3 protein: CASSLVLGQGSYEQYF